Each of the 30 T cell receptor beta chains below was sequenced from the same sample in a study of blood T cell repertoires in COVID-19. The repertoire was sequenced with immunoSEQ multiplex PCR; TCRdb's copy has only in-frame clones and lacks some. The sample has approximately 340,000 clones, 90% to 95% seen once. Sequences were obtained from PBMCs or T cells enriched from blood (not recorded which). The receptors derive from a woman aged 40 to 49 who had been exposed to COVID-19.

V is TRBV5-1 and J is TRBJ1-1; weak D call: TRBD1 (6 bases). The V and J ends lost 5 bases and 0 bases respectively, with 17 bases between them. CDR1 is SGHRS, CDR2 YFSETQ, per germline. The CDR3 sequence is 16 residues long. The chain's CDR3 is CASRLNQGIMNTEAFF. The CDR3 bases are TGCGCCAGCAGACTCAACCAGGGGATCATGAACACTGAAGCTTTCTTT.

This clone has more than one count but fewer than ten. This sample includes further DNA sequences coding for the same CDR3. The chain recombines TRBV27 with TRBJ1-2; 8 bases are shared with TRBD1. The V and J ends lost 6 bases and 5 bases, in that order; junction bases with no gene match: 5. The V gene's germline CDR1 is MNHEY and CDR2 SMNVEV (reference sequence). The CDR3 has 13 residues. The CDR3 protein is CASSPGTGYGYTF. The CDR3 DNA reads TGTGCCAGCAGCCCCGGGACAGGTTATGGCTACACCTTC.

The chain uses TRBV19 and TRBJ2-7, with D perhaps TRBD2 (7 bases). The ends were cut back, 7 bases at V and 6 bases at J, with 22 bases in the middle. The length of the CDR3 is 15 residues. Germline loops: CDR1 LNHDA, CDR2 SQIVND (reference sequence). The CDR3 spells CASMGGPAYPSEQYF. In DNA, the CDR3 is TGTGCCAGTATGGGGGGGCCTGCTTACCCTAGCGAGCAGTACTTC.

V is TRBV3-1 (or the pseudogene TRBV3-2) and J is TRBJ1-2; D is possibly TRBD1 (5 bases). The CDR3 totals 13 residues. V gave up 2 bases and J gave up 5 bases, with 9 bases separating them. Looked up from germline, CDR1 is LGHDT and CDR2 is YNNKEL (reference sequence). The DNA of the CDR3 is TGTGCCAGCAGCCAATCGGCAGGGTATGGCTACACCTTC. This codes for CASSQSAGYGYTF.

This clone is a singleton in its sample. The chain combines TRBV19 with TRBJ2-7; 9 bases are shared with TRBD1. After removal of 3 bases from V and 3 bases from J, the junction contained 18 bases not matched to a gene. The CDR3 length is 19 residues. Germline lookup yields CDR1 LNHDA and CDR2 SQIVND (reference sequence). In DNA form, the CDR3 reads TGTGCCAGTAGTATGGCCGGGACAGGGAGTTTCTCAGCCCGCTACGAGCAGTACTTC. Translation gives CASSMAGTGSFSARYEQYF.

The CDR3 DNA follows: TGTGCCAGCAGCTTAGCGCAGGTACTAGCGGGAGTCGAGCAGTACTTC. Translating it yields CASSLAQVLAGVEQYF. The V call is TRBV7-2, the J call TRBJ2-7; TRBD2 matches at 11 bases. V gave up 0 bases and J gave up 6 bases; unmatched junction bases: 7. CDR3 size: 16 residues. Germline V gene data show CDR1 as SGHTA and CDR2 as FQGNSA.

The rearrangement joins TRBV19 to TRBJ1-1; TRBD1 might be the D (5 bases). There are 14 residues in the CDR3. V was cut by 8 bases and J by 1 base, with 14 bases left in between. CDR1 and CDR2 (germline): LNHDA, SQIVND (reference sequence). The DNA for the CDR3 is TGTGCCAGTCGCCCACGGGGGGGGAACACTGAAGCTTTCTTT. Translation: CASRPRGGNTEAFF.

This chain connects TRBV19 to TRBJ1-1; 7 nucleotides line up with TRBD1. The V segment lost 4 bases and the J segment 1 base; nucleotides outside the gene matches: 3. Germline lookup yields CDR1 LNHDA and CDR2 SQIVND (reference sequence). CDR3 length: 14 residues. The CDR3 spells CASSTGTANTEAFF. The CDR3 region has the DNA TGTGCCAGTAGTACGGGGACAGCGAACACTGAAGCTTTCTTT.

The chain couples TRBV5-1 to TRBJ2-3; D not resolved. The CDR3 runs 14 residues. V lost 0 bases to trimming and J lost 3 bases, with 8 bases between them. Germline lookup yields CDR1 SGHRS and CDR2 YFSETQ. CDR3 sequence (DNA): TGCGCCAGCAGCTTGGCCTTTGCGACAGATACGCAGTATTTT. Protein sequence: CASSLAFATDTQYF.

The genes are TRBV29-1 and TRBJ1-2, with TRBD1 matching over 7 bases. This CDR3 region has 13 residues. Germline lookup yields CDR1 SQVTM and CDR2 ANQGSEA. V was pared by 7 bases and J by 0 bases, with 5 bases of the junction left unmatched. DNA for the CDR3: TGCAGCGCCCGGGGACAGACTAACTATGGCTACACCTTC. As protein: CSARGQTNYGYTF. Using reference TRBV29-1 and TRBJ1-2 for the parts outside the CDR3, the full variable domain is SAVISQKPSRDICQRGTSLTIQCQVDSQVTMMFWYRQQPGQSLTLIATANQGSEATYESGFVIDKFPISRPNLTFSTLTVSNMSPEDSSIYLCSARGQTNYGYTFGSGTRLTVV.

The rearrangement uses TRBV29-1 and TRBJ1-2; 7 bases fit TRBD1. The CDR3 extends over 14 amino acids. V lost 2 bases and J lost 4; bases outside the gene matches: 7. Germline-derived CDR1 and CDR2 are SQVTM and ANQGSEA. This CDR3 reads CSVELRGVGYGYTF. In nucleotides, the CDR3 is TGCAGCGTTGAACTCAGGGGGGTAGGCTATGGCTACACCTTC.

For the CDR3, the DNA is TGTGCCAGCAGTCCAGGGAATGTAGACACTGAAGCTTTCTTT. Protein product: CASSPGNVDTEAFF. The chain couples TRBV7-2 to TRBJ1-1, with D possibly matching TRBD1 (5 bases). V lost 6 bases, J lost 3 bases, and 14 bases lay in between. The CDR3 totals 14 residues. Germline V gene sequence: CDR1 SGHTA, CDR2 FQGNSA.

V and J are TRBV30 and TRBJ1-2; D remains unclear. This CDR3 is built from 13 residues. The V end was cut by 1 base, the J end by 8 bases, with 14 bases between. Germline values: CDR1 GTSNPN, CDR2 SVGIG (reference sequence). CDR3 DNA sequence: TGTGCCTGGAGTGCGGGAGAGATTGGGGGCTACACCTTC. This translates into CAWSAGEIGGYTF.

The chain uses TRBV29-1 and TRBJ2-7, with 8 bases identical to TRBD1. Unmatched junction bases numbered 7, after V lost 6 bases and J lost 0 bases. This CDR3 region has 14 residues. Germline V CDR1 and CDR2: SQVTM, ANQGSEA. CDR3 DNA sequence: TGCAGCGTAGGCGGACAGGGTGGCTCCTACGAGCAGTACTTC. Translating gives CSVGGQGGSYEQYF.

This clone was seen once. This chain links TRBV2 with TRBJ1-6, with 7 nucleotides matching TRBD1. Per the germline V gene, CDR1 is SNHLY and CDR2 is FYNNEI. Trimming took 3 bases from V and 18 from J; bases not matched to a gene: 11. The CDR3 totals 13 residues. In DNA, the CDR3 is TGTGCCAGCAGTGAGACCGGGACAGCCGCGGACCACTTT. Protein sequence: CASSETGTAADHF.

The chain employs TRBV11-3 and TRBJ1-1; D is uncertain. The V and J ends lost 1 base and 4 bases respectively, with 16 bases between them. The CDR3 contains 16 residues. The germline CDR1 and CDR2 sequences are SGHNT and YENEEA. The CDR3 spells CASSLVRRGGGTEAFF. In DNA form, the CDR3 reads TGTGCCAGCAGCTTAGTACGGCGGGGTGGTGGCACTGAAGCTTTCTTT.

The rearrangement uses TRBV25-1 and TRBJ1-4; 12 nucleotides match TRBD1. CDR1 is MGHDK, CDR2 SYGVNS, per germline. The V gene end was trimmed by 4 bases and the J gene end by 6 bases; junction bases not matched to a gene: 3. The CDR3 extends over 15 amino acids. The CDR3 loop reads CASSGRDRGHEKLFF. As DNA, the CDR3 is TGTGCCAGCAGTGGTAGGGACAGGGGGCATGAAAAACTGTTTTTT. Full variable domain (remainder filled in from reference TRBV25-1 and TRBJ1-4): EADIYQTPRYLVIGTGKKITLECSQTMGHDKMYWYQQDPGMELHLIHYSYGVNSTEKGDLSSESTVSRIRTEHFPLTLESARPSHTSQYLCASSGRDRGHEKLFFGSGTQLSVL.

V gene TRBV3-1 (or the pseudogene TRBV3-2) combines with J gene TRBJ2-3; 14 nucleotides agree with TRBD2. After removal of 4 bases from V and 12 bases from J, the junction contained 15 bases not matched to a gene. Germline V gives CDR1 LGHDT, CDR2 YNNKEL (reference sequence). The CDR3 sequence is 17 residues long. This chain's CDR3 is CASSRPRTGTSGSYQYF. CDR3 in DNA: TGTGCCAGCAGCCGACCCCGGACCGGGACTAGCGGGAGTTACCAGTATTTT.

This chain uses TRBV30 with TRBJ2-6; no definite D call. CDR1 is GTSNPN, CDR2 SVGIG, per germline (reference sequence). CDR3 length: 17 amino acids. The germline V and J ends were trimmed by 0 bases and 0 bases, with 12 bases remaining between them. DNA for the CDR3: TGTGCCTGGAGTGTGAGTTTATCGAACTCTGGGGCCAACGTCCTGACTTTC. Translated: CAWSVSLSNSGANVLTF.

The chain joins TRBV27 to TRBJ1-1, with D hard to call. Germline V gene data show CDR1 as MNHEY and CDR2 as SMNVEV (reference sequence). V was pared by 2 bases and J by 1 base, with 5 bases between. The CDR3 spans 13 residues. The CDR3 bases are TGTGCCAGCAGTTTACATAGGAACACTGAAGCTTTCTTT. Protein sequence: CASSLHRNTEAFF.

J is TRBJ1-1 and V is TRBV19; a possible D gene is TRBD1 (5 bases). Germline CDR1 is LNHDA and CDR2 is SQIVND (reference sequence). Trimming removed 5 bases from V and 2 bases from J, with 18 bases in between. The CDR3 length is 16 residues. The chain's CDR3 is CASSAGWGSPNTEAFF. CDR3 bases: TGTGCCAGTAGTGCAGGGTGGGGTTCGCCTAACACTGAAGCTTTCTTT.

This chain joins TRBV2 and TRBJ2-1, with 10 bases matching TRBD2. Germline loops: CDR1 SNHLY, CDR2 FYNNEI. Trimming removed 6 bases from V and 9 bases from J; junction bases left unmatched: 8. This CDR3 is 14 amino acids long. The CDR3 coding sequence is TGTGCCAGCAGAGAGCGGGAGGGCCGAATTGAGCAGTTCTTC. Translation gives CASREREGRIEQFF.

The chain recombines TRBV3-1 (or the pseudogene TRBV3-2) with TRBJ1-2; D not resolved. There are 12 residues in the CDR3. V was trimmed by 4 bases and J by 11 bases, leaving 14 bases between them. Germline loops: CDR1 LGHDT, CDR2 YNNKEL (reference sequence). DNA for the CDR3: TGTGCCAGCAGCCCCCGCCGGGGAGCGTACACCTTC. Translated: CASSPRRGAYTF.

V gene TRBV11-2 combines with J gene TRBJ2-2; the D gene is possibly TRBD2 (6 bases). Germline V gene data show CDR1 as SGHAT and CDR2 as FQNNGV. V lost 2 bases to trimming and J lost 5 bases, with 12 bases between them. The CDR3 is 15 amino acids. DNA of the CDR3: TGTGCCAGCAGCTTAAGGGACTCCTCGACCGGGGAGCTGTTTTTT. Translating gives CASSLRDSSTGELFF.

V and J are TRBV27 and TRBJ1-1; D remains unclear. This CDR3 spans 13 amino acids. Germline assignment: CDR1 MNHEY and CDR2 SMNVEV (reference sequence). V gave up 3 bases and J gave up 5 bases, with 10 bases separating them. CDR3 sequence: CASSFVGLTEAFF. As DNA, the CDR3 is TGTGCCAGCAGTTTCGTCGGGTTAACTGAAGCTTTCTTT.

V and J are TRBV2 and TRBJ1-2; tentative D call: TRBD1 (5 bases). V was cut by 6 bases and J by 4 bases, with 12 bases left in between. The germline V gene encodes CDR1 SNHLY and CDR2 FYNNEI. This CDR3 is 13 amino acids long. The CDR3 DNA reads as TGTGCCAGCAGCCCCGGGGGGGGCTATGGCTACACCTTC. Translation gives CASSPGGGYGYTF.

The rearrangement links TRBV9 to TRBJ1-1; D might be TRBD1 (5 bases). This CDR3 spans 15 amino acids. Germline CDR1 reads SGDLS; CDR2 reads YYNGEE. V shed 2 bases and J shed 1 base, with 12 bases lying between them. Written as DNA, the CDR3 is TGTGCCAGCAGCGTCTCCAAGGGGCCGAACACTGAAGCTTTCTTT. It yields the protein CASSVSKGPNTEAFF.

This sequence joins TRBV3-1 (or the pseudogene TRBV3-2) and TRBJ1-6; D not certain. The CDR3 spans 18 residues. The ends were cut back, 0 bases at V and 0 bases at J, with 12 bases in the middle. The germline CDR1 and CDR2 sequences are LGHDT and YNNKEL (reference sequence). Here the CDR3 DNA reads TGTGCCAGCAGCCAAGAGCCAGACACGAGCTCCTATAATTCACCCCTCCACTTT. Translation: CASSQEPDTSSYNSPLHF.

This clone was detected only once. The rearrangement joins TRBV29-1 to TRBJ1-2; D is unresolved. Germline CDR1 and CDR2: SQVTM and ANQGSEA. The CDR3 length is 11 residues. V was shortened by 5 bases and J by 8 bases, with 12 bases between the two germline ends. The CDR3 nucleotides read TGCAGCGTTTTTCAGTTGAGGGGCTACACCTTC. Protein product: CSVFQLRGYTF.

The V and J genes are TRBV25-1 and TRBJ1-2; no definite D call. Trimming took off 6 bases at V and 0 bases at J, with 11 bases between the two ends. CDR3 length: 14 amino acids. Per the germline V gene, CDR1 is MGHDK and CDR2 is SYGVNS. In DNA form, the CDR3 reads TGTGCCAGCAGACCAGCCGGGACTAACTATGGCTACACCTTC. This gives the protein CASRPAGTNYGYTF.